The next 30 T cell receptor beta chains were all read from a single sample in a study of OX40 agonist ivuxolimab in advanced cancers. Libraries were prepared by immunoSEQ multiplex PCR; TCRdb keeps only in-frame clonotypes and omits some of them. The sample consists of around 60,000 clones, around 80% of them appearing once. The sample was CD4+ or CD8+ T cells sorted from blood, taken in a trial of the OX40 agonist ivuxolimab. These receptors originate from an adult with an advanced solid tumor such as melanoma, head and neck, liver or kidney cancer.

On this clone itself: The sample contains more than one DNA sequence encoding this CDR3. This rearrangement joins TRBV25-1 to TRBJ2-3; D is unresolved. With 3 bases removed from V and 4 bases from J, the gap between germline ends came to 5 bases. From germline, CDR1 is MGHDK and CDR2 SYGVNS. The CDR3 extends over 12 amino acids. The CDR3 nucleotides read TGTGCCAGCAGTGACCGGGCAGATACGCAGTATTTT. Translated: CASSDRADTQYF.

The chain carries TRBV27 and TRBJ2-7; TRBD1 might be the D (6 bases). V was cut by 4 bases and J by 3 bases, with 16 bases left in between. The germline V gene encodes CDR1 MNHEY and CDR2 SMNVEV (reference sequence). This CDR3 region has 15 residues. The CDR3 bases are TGTGCCAGCAGTTCCCCAAACAGGGACCTCTACGAGCAGTACTTC. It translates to CASSSPNRDLYEQYF.

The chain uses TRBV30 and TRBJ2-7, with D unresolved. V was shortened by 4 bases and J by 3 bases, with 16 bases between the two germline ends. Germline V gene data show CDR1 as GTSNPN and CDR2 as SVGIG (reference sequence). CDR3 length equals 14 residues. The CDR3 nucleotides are TGTGCCTGGACTCCCTATCTCCATTACTACGAGCAGTACTTC. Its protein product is CAWTPYLHYYEQYF.

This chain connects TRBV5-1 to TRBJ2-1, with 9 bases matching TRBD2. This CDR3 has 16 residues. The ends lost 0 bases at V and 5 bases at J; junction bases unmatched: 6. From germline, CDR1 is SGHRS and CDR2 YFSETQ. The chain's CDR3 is CASSLDISGGDNEQFF. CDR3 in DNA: TGCGCCAGCAGCTTGGATATTAGCGGGGGCGACAATGAGCAGTTCTTC.

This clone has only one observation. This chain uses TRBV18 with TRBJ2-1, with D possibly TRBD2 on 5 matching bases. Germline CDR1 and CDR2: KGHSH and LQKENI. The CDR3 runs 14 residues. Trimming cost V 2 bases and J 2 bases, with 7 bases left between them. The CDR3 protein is CASSPSGTYNEQFF. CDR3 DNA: TGTGCCAGCTCACCATCGGGGACCTACAATGAGCAGTTCTTC.

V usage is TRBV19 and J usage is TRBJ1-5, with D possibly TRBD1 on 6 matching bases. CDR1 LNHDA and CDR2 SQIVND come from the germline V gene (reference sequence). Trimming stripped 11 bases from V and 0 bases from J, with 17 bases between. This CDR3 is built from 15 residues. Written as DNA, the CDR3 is TGTGCCTCTTCGACAGGACAATATAGCAATCAGCCCCAGCATTTT. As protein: CASSTGQYSNQPQHF.

The chain's CDR3 is CASSLGGLRGIETQYF. The DNA of the CDR3 is TGTGCCAGCAGCTTAGGTGGGCTTCGGGGAATAGAGACCCAGTACTTC. The gene calls are TRBV11-2 and TRBJ2-5; D possibly corresponds to TRBD2 (5 bases). There are 16 residues in the CDR3. CDR1 is SGHAT and CDR2 is FQNNGV in the germline V gene. V was trimmed by 1 base and J by 4 bases, leaving 16 bases between them.

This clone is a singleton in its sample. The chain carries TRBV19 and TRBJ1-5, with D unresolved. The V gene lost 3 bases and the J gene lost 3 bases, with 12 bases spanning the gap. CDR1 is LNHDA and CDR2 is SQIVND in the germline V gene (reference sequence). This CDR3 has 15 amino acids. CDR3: CASSIWRSVNQPQHF. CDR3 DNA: TGTGCCAGTAGTATTTGGCGCAGCGTCAATCAGCCCCAGCATTTT.

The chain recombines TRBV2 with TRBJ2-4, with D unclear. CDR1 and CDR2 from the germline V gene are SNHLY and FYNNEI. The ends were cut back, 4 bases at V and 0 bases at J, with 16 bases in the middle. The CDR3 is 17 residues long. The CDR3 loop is CASSALTSLLAKNIQYF. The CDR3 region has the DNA TGTGCCAGCAGTGCCCTAACGAGTTTACTAGCCAAAAACATTCAGTACTTC.

CDR3 in amino acids: CASSPERRNSPLHF. The CDR3 DNA reads TGTGCCAGCAGTCCCGAGAGGAGAAATTCACCCCTCCACTTT. The chain is built from TRBV27 and TRBJ1-6, with D unclear. Per the germline V gene, CDR1 is MNHEY and CDR2 is SMNVEV (reference sequence). Trimming took off 5 bases at V and 7 bases at J, with 12 bases between the two ends. This CDR3 has 14 residues.

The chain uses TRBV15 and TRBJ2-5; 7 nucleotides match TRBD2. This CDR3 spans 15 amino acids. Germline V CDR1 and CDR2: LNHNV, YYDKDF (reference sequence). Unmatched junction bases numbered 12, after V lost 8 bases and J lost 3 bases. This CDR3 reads CATQPGGLAEETQYF. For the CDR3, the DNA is TGTGCCACCCAGCCGGGCGGGCTAGCGGAAGAGACCCAGTACTTC.

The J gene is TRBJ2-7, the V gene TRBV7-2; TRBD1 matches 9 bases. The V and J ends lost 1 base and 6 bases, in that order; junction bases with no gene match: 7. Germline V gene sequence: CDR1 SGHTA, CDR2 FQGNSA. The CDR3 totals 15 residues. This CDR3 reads CASSLVVGQGFEQYF. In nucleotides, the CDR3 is TGTGCCAGCAGCTTAGTGGTGGGACAGGGATTCGAGCAGTACTTC. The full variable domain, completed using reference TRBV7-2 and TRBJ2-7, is GAGVSQSPSNKVTEKGKDVELRCDPISGHTALYWYRQSLGQGLEFLIYFQGNSAPDKSGLPSDRFSAERTGGSVSTLTIQRTQQEDSAVYLCASSLVVGQGFEQYFGPGTRLTVT.

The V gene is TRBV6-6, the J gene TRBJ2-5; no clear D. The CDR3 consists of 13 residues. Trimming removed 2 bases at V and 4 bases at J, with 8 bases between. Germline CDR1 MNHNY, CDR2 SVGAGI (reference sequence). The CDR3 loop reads CASSYEGRETQYF. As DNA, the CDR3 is TGTGCCAGCAGTTACGAAGGGCGAGAGACCCAGTACTTC.

This chain's CDR3 is CASSSWTSGVEEQFF. CDR3 nucleotides: TGTGCCAGCAGTTCTTGGACTAGCGGGGTGGAGGAGCAGTTCTTC. This chain connects TRBV27 to TRBJ2-1; TRBD2 aligns across 12 bases. The CDR3 is 15 residues long. Germline-derived CDR1 and CDR2 are MNHEY and SMNVEV (reference sequence). Trimming cost V 4 bases and J 10 bases; bases outside gene matches: 8.

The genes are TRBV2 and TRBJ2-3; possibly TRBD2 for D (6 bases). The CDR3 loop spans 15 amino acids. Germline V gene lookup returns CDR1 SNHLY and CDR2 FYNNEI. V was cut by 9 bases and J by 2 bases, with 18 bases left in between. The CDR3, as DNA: TGTGCCAGTGAAGCTCCGGGACTTGTCACAGATACGCAGTATTTT. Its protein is CASEAPGLVTDTQYF.

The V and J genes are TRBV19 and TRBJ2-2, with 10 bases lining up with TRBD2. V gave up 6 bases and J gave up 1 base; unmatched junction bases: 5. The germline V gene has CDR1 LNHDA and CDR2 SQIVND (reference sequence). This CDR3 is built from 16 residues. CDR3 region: CASRGWTSGNTGELFF. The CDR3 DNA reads TGTGCCAGTAGAGGGTGGACTAGCGGGAACACCGGGGAGCTGTTTTTT.

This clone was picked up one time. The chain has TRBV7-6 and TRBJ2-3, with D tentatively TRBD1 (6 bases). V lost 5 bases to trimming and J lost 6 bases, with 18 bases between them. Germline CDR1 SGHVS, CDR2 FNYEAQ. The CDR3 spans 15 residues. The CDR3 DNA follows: TGTGCCAGCAGCCAGGACAGATCCTTAGGGGATACGCAGTATTTT. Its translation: CASSQDRSLGDTQYF.

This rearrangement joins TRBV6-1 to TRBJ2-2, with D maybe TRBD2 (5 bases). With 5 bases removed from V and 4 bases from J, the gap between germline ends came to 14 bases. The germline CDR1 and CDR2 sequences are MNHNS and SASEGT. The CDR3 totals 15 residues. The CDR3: CASSPVVGSTGELFF. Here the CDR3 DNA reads TGTGCCAGCAGTCCCGTAGTGGGGAGCACCGGGGAGCTGTTTTTT.

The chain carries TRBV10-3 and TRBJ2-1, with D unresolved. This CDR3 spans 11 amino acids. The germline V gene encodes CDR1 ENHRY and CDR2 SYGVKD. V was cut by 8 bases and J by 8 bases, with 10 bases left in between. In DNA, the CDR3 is TGTGCCATCGGTACTCGATATGAGCAGTTCTTC. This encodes CAIGTRYEQFF.

This chain's CDR3 is CASVTGSRETQYF. For the CDR3, the DNA is TGTGCCAGCGTTACAGGGTCGCGGGAGACCCAGTACTTC. The V call is TRBV2, the J call TRBJ2-5, with D maybe TRBD1 (6 bases). Trimming pared 8 bases from V and 5 bases from J, leaving 15 bases between. The CDR3 is made up of 13 amino acids. Germline V CDR1 and CDR2: SNHLY, FYNNEI.

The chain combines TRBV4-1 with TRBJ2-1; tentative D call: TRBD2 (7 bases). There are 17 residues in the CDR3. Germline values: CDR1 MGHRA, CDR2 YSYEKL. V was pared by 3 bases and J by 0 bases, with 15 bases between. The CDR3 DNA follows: TGCGCCAGCAGCCATGCTGAGGGGGGGAGCTCCTACAATGAGCAGTTCTTC. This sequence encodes CASSHAEGGSSYNEQFF.

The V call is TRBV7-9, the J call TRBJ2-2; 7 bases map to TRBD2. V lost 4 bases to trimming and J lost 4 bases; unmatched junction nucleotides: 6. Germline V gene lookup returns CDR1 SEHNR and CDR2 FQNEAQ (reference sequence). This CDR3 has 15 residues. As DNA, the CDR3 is TGTGCCAGCAGCTCTCCGGGACTACGCACCGGGGAGCTGTTTTTT. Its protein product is CASSSPGLRTGELFF.

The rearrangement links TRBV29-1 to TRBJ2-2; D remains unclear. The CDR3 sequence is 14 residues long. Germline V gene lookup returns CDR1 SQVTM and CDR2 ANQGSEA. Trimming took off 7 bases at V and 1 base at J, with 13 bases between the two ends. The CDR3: CSATLVVNTGELFF. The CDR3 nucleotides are TGCAGCGCCACTCTAGTTGTGAACACCGGGGAGCTGTTTTTT.

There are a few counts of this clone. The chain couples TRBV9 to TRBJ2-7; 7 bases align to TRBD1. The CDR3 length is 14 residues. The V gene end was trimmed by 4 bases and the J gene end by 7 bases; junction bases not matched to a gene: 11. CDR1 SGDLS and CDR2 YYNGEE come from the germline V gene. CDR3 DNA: TGTGCCAGCAGCAGGACAGGCCGGGTTGGGGAGCAGTACTTC. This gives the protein CASSRTGRVGEQYF.

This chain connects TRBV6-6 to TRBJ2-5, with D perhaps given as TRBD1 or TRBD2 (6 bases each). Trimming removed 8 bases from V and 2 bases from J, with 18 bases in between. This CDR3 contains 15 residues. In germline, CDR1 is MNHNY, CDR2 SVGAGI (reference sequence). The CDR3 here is CASQRPGAGQETQYF. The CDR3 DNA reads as TGTGCCAGCCAGAGACCGGGGGCAGGGCAAGAGACCCAGTACTTC.

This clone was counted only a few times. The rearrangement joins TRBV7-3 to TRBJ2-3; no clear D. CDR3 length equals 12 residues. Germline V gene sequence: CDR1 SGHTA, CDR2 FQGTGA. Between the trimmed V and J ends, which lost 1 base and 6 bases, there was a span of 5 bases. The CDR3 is CASSLIGDTQYF. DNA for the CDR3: TGTGCCAGCAGCTTAATCGGTGATACGCAGTATTTT.

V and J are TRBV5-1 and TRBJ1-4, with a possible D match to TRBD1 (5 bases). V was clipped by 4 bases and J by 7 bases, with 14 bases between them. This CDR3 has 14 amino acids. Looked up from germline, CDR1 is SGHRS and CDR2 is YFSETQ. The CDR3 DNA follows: TGCGCCAGCAGCGGGGGATATGCGAGTGAAAAACTGTTTTTT. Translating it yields CASSGGYASEKLFF.

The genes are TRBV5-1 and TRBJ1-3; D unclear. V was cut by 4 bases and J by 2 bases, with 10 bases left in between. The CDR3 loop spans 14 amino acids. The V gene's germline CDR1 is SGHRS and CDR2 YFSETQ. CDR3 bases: TGCGCCAGCAGCCCGGACGGGCCTGGAAACACCATATATTTT. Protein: CASSPDGPGNTIYF.

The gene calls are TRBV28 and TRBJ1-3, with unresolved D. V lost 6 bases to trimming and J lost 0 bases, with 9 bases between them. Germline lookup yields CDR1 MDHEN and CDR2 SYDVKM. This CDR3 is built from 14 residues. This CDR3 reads CASRVPSSGNTIYF. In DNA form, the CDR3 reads TGTGCCAGCAGAGTCCCCAGCTCTGGAAACACCATATATTTT.

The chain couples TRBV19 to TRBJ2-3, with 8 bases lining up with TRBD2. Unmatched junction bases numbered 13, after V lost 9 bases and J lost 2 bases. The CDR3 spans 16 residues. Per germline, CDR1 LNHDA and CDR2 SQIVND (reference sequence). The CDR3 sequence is CARREGSGTTTDTQYF. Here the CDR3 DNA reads TGTGCCAGACGGGAGGGTAGCGGGACAACCACAGATACGCAGTATTTT.